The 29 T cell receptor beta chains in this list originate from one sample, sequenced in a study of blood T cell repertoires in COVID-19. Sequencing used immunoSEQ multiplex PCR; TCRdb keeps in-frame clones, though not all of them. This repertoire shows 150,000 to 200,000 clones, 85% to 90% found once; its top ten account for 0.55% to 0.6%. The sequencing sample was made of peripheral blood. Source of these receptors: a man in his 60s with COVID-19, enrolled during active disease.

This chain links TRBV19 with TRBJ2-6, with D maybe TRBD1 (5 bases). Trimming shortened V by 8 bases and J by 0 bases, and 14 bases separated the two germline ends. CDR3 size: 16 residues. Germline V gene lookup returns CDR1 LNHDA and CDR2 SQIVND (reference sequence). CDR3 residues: CASSRAGPSGANVLTF. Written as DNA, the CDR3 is TGTGCCAGTTCCAGGGCAGGGCCCTCTGGGGCCAACGTCCTGACTTTC.

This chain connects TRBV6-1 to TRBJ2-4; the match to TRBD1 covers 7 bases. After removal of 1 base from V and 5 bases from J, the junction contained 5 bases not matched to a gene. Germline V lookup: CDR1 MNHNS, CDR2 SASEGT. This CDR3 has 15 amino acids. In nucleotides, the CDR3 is TGTGCCAGCAGTGAAGAATTTGGACAGGAAAACATTCAGTACTTC. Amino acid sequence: CASSEEFGQENIQYF.

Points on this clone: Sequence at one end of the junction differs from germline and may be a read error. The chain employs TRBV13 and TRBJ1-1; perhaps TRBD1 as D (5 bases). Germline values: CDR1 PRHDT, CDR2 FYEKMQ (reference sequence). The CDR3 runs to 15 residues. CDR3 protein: CASSLGGDGWTEAFF. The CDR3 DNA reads TGTGCCAGCAGCCTAGGAGGGGATGGATGGACTGAAGCTTTCTTT. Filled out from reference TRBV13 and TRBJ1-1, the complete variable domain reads AAGVIQSPRHLIKEKRETATLKCYPIPRHDTVYWYQQGPGQDPQFLISFYEKMQSDKGSIPDRFSAQQFSDYHSELNMSSLELGDSALYFCASSLGGDGWTEAFFGQGTRLTVV.

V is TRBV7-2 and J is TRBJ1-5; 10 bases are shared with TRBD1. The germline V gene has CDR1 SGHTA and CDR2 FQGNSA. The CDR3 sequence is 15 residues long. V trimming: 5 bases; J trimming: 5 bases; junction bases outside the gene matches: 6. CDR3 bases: TGTGCCAGCAGCCGTCATGGGACAGGGGATCAGCCCCAGCATTTT. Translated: CASSRHGTGDQPQHF.

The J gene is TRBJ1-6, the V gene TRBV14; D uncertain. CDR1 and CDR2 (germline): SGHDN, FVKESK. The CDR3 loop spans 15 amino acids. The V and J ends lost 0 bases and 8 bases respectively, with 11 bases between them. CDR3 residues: CASSQDHHSYSPLHF. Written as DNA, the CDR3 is TGTGCCAGCAGCCAAGATCATCACAGCTATTCACCCCTCCACTTT.

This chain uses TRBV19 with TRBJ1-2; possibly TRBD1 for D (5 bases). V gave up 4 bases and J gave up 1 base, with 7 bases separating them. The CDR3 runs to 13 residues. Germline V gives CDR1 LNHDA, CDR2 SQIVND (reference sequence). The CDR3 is CASSRGLNYGYTF. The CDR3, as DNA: TGTGCCAGTAGTAGGGGCCTTAACTATGGCTACACCTTC.

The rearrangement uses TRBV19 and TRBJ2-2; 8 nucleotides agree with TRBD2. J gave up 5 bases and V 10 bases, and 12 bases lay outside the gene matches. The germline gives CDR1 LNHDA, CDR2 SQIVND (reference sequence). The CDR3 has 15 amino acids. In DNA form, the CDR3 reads TGTGCCACCCGTGAAAGCGGGAGTTGGACCGGGGAGCTGTTTTTT. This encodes CATRESGSWTGELFF.

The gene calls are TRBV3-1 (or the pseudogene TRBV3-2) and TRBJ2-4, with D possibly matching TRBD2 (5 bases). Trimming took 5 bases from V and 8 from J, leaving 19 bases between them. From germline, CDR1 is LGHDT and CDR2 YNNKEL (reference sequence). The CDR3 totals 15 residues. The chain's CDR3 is CASSSSTGRRYIQYF. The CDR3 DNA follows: TGTGCCAGCAGCTCCTCAACCGGCAGGAGGTACATTCAGTACTTC.

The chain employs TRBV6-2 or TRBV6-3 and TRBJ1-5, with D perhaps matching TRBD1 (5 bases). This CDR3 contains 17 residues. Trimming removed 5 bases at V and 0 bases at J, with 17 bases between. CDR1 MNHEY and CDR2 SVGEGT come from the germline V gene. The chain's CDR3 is CASSTARQTNSNQPQHF. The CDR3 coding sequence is TGTGCCAGCAGTACCGCAAGACAGACCAATAGCAATCAGCCCCAGCATTTT.

CDR3 nucleotide sequence: TGCAGTGCTAGTGTTATCGACAGGGTAGCCAAAAACATTCAGTACTTC. As protein: CSASVIDRVAKNIQYF. This sequence joins TRBV20-1 and TRBJ2-4, with 7 positions matching TRBD1. CDR3 size: 16 residues. V trimming: 3 bases; J trimming: 0 bases; junction bases outside the gene matches: 8. CDR1 and CDR2 (germline): DFQATT, SNEGSKA (reference sequence).

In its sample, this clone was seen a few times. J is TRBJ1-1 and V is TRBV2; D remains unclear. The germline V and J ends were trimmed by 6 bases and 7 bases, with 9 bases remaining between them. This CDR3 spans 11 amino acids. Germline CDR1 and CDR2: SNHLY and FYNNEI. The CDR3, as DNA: TGTGCCAGCAGCCCACTCGTTGAAGCTTTCTTT. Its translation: CASSPLVEAFF.

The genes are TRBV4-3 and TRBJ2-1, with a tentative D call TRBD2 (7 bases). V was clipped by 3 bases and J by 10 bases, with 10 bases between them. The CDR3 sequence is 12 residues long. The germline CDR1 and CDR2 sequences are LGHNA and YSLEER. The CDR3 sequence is CASSQGGGEQFF. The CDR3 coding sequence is TGCGCCAGCAGCCAGGGGGGGGGCGAGCAGTTCTTC.

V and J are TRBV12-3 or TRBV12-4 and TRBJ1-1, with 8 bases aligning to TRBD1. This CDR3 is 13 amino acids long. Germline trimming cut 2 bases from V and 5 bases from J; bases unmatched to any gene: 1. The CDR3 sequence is CASSLYRGTEAFF. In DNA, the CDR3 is TGTGCCAGCAGTTTATACAGGGGGACTGAAGCTTTCTTT.

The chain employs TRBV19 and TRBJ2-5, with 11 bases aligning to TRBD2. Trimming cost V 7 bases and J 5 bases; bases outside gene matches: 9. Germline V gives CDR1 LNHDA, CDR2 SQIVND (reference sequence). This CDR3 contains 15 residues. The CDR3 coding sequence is TGTGCCAGTACCGAAATAGCGGGGGGGAAGGAGACCCAGTACTTC. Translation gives CASTEIAGGKETQYF.

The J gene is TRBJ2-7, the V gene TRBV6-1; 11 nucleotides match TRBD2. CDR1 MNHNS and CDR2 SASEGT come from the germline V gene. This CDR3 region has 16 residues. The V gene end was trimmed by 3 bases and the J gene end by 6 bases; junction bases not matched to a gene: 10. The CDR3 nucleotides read TGTGCCAGCAGTGACGGTAGGGCTAGCGGGGGGTTCGAGCAGTACTTC. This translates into CASSDGRASGGFEQYF.

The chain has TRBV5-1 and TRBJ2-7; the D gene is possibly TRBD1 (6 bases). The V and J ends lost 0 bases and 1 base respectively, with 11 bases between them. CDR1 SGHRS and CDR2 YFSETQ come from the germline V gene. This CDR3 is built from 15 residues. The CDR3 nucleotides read TGCGCCAGCAGCTTGGATGGTAGGGGGTCCTACGAGCAGTACTTC. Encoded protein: CASSLDGRGSYEQYF.

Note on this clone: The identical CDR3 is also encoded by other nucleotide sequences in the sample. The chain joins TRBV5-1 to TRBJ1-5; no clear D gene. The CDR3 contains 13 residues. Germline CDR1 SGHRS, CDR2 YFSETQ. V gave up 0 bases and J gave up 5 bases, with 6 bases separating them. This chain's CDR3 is CASSLGPDQPQHF. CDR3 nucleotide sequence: TGCGCCAGCAGCTTGGGGCCCGATCAGCCCCAGCATTTT.

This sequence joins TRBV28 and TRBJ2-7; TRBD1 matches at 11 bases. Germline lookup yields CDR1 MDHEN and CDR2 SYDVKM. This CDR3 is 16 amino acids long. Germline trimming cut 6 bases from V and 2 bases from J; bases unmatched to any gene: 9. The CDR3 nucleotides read TGTGCCAGCAGAGATAAACCGGGACAGGGGGCCTACGAGCAGTACTTC. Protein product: CASRDKPGQGAYEQYF. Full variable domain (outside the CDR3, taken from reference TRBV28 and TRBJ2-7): DVKVTQSSRYLVKRTGEKVFLECVQDMDHENMFWYRQDPGLGLRLIYFSYDVKMKEKGDIPEGYSVSREKKERFSLILESASTNQTSMYLCASRDKPGQGAYEQYFGPGTRLTVT.

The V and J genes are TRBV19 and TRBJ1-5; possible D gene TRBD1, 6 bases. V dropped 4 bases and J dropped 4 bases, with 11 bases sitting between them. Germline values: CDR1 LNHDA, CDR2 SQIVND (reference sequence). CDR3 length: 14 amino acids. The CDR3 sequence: CASSKTGSNQPQHF. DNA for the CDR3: TGTGCCAGTAGTAAGACAGGTTCTAATCAGCCCCAGCATTTT.

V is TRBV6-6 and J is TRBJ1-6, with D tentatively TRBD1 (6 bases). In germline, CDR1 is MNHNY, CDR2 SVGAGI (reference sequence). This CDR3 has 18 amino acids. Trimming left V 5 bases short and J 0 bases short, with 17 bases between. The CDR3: CASSPVRTASSYNSPLHF. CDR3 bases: TGTGCCAGCAGTCCCGTGAGGACAGCGAGCTCCTATAATTCACCCCTCCACTTT.

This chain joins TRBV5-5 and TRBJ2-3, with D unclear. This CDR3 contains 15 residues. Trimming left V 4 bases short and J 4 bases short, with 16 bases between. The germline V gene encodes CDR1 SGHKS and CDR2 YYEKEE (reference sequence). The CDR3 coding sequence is TGTGCCAGCAGCCGCGACTCTGGCACGGCAGATACGCAGTATTTT. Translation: CASSRDSGTADTQYF.

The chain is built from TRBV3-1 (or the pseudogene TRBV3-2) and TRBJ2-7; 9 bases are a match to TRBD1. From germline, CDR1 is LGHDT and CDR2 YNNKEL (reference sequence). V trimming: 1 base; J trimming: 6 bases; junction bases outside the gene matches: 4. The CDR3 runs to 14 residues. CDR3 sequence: CASSQGTGVREQYF. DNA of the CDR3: TGTGCCAGCAGCCAAGGGACAGGGGTACGCGAGCAGTACTTC.

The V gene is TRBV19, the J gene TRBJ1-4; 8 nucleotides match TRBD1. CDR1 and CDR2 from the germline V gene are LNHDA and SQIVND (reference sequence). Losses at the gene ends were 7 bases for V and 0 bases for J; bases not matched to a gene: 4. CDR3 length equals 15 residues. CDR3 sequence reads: CASNGQGATNEKLFF. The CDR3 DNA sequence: TGTGCCAGTAACGGACAGGGTGCAACTAATGAAAAACTGTTTTTT.

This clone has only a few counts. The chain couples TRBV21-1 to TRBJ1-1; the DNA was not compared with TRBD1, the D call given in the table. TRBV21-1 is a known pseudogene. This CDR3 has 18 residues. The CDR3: CASSKGGRDRGKDTEAFF. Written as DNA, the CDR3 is TGTGCCAGCAGCAAAGGAGGTCGGGACAGGGGGAAGGACACTGAAGCTTTCTTT.

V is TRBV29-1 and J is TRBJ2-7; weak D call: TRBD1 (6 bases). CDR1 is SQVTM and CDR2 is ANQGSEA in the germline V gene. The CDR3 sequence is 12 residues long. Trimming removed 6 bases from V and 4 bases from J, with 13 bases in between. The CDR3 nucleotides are TGCAGCGTGGGGGCCAGCGTATACGAGCAGTACTTC. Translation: CSVGASVYEQYF.

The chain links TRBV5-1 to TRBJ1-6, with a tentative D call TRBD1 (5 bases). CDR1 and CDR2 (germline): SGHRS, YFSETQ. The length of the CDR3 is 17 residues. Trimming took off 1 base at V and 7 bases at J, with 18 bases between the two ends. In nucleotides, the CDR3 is TGCGCCAGCAGCTTGTCTCGGGGGACTGGTCAAAATTCACCCCTCCACTTT. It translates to CASSLSRGTGQNSPLHF.

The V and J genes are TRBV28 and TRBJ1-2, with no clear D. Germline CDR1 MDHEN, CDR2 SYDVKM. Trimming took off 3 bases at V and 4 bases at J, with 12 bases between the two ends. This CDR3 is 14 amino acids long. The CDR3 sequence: CASSLSGNSYGYTF. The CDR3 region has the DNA TGTGCCAGCAGTTTGTCGGGGAACTCCTATGGCTACACCTTC.

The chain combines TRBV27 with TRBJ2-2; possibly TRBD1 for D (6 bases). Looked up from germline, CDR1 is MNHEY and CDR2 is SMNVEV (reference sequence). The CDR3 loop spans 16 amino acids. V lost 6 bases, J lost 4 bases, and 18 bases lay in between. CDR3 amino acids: CASSHTPQGRTGELFF. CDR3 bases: TGTGCCAGCAGCCACACCCCTCAGGGGCGCACCGGGGAGCTGTTTTTT.

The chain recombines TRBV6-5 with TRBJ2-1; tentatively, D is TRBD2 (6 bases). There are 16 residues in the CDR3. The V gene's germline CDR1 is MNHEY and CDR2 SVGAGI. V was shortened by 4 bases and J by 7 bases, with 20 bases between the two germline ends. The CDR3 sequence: CASSSRMAGKENEQFF. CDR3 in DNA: TGTGCCAGCAGTTCCCGGATGGCGGGAAAGGAGAATGAGCAGTTCTTC.